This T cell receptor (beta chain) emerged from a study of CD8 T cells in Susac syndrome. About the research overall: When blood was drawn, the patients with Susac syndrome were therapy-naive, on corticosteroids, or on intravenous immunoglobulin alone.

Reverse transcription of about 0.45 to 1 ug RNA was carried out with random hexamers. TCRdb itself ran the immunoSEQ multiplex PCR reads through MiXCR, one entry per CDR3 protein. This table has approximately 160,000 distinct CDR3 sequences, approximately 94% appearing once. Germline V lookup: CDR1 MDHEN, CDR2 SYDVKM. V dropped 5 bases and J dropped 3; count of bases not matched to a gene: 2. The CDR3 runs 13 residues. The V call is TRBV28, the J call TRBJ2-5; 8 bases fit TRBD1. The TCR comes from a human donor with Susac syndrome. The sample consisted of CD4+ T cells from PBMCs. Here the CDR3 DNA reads TGTGCCAGCAGTATGGGACAGGAAGAGACCCAGTACTTC. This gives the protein CASSMGQEETQYF. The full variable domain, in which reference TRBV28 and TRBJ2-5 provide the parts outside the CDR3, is DVKVTQSSRYLVKRTGEKVFLECVQDMDHENMFWYRQDPGLGLRLIYFSYDVKMKEKGDIPEGYSVSREKKERFSLILESASTNQTSMYLCASSMGQEETQYFGPGTRLLVL.